Each of the 15 T cell receptor beta chains below was sequenced from the same sample in a study of blood T cell repertoires in COVID-19. The data were produced by immunoSEQ multiplex PCR, yet TCRdb's version contains in-frame clones alone and is incomplete. Of 200,000 to 250,000 clones listed, over 75% are singletons. Material: peripheral blood. The source is a woman aged 65 to 85 with COVID-19, enrolled during active disease.

This chain links TRBV24-1 with TRBJ2-1, with D possibly matching TRBD1 (5 bases). Per the germline V gene, CDR1 is KGHDR and CDR2 is SFDVKD. V was trimmed by 4 bases and J by 4 bases, leaving 19 bases between them. The CDR3 has 17 amino acids. CDR3 loop: CATSDTVRQGRYNEQFF. CDR3 DNA sequence: TGTGCCACCAGTGACACAGTCCGTCAGGGCAGATACAATGAGCAGTTCTTC.

V usage is TRBV13 and J usage is TRBJ2-5; 8 positions match TRBD2. With V trimmed by 1 base and J by 5 bases, 9 bases remained unmatched. This CDR3 is 16 amino acids long. Germline CDR1 reads PRHDT; CDR2 reads FYEKMQ (reference sequence). The CDR3 DNA is TGTGCCAGCAGCTTAGCGGCAGCGGGAGTTGTCGAGACCCAGTACTTC. Protein sequence: CASSLAAAGVVETQYF.

The chain uses TRBV18 and TRBJ1-1; TRBD1 matches 9 bases. CDR3 length: 13 amino acids. The ends lost 4 bases at V and 3 bases at J; junction bases unmatched: 0. Germline V CDR1 and CDR2: KGHSH, LQKENI. The CDR3 DNA is TGTGCCAGCTCACGGGACAGGGACACTGAAGCTTTCTTT. It yields the protein CASSRDRDTEAFF.

A single count supports this clone. The chain carries TRBV5-4 and TRBJ1-2; 7 bases agree with TRBD1. Trimming at V came to 2 bases and at J to 0 bases, leaving 7 bases not matched to a gene. The germline CDR1 and CDR2 sequences are SGHNT and YYREEE (reference sequence). The CDR3 runs 16 residues. CDR3 amino acids: CASSFVPGQPNYGYTF. CDR3 bases: TGTGCCAGCAGCTTTGTTCCGGGACAGCCTAACTATGGCTACACCTTC.

The chain joins TRBV13 to TRBJ1-2; D may be TRBD1 (6 bases). Trimming pared 2 bases from V and 7 bases from J, leaving 11 bases between. Germline CDR1 reads PRHDT; CDR2 reads FYEKMQ (reference sequence). This CDR3 comprises 13 residues. The CDR3 sequence is CASSLPGTTGYTF. The CDR3 DNA is TGTGCCAGCAGCTTACCAGGGACAACTGGCTACACCTTC.

The chain recombines TRBV6-2 or TRBV6-3 with TRBJ2-1, with TRBD2 identical over 7 bases. CDR1 and CDR2 (germline): MNHEY, SVGEGT. Trimming took 0 bases from V and 1 from J; bases not matched to a gene: 0. The CDR3 extends over 15 amino acids. The CDR3 loop is CASSYSRESYNEQFF. In DNA form, the CDR3 reads TGTGCCAGCAGTTACTCGCGGGAGTCCTACAATGAGCAGTTCTTC.

The genes are TRBV19 and TRBJ2-5; D possibly corresponds to TRBD1 (6 bases). V was clipped by 5 bases and J by 5 bases, with 15 bases between them. The germline CDR1 and CDR2 sequences are LNHDA and SQIVND (reference sequence). The CDR3 extends over 14 amino acids. The CDR3: CASSLRQVRETQYF. The CDR3 DNA follows: TGTGCCAGTAGTCTCAGACAGGTTAGGGAGACCCAGTACTTC.

At least ten counts were recorded for this clone. This chain connects TRBV27 to TRBJ1-2; weak D call: TRBD1 (5 bases). The CDR3 consists of 14 residues. The ends were cut back, 6 bases at V and 5 bases at J, with 16 bases in the middle. CDR1 MNHEY and CDR2 SMNVEV come from the germline V gene (reference sequence). The CDR3 sequence is CASRQTGYAYGYTF. CDR3 bases: TGTGCCAGCAGACAAACAGGTTATGCGTATGGCTACACCTTC.

J is TRBJ2-3 and V is TRBV5-4, with unresolved D. Germline lookup yields CDR1 SGHNT and CDR2 YYREEE (reference sequence). The CDR3 loop spans 14 amino acids. V was pared by 4 bases and J by 4 bases, with 13 bases between. In DNA form, the CDR3 reads TGTGCCAGCAGCCCCCTCCCCCTAGCAGATACGCAGTATTTT. Translating it yields CASSPLPLADTQYF.

The rearrangement uses TRBV12-3 or TRBV12-4 and TRBJ1-3; no definite D call. CDR3 length: 11 residues. V was cut by 6 bases and J by 4 bases, with 4 bases left in between. CDR3 sequence reads: CASSRGNTIYF. The CDR3 DNA is TGTGCCAGCAGCCGGGGAAACACCATATATTTT.

This chain links TRBV4-3 with TRBJ2-3; D may be TRBD2 (5 bases). This CDR3 is 15 amino acids long. The ends were cut back, 0 bases at V and 3 bases at J, with 10 bases in the middle. The germline CDR1 and CDR2 sequences are LGHNA and YSLEER. In DNA, the CDR3 is TGCGCCAGCAGCCAAGATCCCGGGATTACAGATACGCAGTATTTT. This sequence encodes CASSQDPGITDTQYF.

The CDR3 is CSVSTGVNQPQHF. The CDR3 DNA sequence: TGCAGCGTTTCAACAGGGGTTAATCAGCCCCAGCATTTT. The chain employs TRBV29-1 and TRBJ1-5, with 7 positions matching TRBD1. The V and J ends lost 5 bases and 4 bases, in that order; junction bases with no gene match: 5. In germline, CDR1 is SQVTM, CDR2 ANQGSEA. This CDR3 contains 13 residues.

V gene TRBV3-1 (or the pseudogene TRBV3-2) combines with J gene TRBJ2-2; 9 nucleotides align to TRBD2. This CDR3 is 16 amino acids long. V shed 2 bases and J 7 bases; nucleotides not matched to a gene: 8. Germline assignment: CDR1 LGHDT and CDR2 YNNKEL (reference sequence). The chain's CDR3 is CASSQLGGGAVGELFF. The CDR3 DNA reads as TGTGCCAGCAGCCAACTCGGCGGGGGGGCTGTCGGGGAGCTGTTTTTT.

This chain joins TRBV11-2 and TRBJ1-1, with TRBD1 identical over 9 bases. CDR3 length equals 15 residues. The V gene end was trimmed by 8 bases and the J gene end by 0 bases; junction bases not matched to a gene: 7. Germline-derived CDR1 and CDR2 are SGHAT and FQNNGV. The CDR3 loop reads CASRPGQGVNTEAFF. CDR3 nucleotide sequence: TGTGCCAGCCGCCCGGGACAGGGCGTGAACACTGAAGCTTTCTTT.

In DNA form, the CDR3 reads TGTGCCGCGGGGACGGGTACTTTCACAGATACGCAGTATTTT. Translation: CAAGTGTFTDTQYF. This chain links TRBV2 with TRBJ2-3, with D perhaps matching TRBD2 (6 bases). V lost 11 bases and J lost 2, with 17 bases in between. This CDR3 is built from 14 residues. CDR1 SNHLY and CDR2 FYNNEI come from the germline V gene.